These 20 T cell receptor beta chains share one sample of origin, sequenced in a study of CD8 T cell repertoires and HIV-1 epitope variants. Antigens of these TCRs are unknown. Data came from immunoSEQ multiplex PCR; TCRdb stores just in-frame clones and leaves some out. The sample lists some 3,500 clones; 50% to 70% were seen once. The material sequenced was cultured CD8+ T cells derived from PBMCs. The source of these receptors is a male donor with HIV.

CDR3 loop: CASSLGGDEQFF. The DNA of the CDR3 is TGCGCCAGCAGCTTGGGAGGGGATGAGCAGTTCTTC. The chain has TRBV5-1 and TRBJ2-1, with D perhaps being TRBD1 or TRBD2 (5 bases each). Between the trimmed V and J ends, which lost 0 bases and 8 bases, there was a span of 6 bases. Germline CDR1 is SGHRS and CDR2 is YFSETQ. The CDR3 extends over 12 amino acids.

J is TRBJ2-1 and V is TRBV2; the match to TRBD1 covers 7 bases. Germline V CDR1 and CDR2: SNHLY, FYNNEI. With 6 bases clipped from V and 9 bases from J, the junction kept 5 bases outside the gene matches. The CDR3 loop spans 12 amino acids. The CDR3: CASREQGSEQFF. In DNA form, the CDR3 reads TGTGCCAGCAGGGAACAGGGGAGTGAGCAGTTCTTC.

The V gene is TRBV19, the J gene TRBJ2-7; 10 positions agree with TRBD2. The V gene end was trimmed by 4 bases and the J gene end by 0 bases; junction bases not matched to a gene: 12. The CDR3 is made up of 18 amino acids. Germline assignment: CDR1 LNHDA and CDR2 SQIVND (reference sequence). The CDR3 here is CASSTHAGLAESSYEQYF. CDR3 DNA: TGTGCCAGTAGTACTCACGCTGGACTAGCGGAAAGCTCCTACGAGCAGTACTTC.

The chain employs TRBV7-9 and TRBJ1-2; weak D call: TRBD1 (5 bases). Germline CDR1 SEHNR, CDR2 FQNEAQ (reference sequence). V was clipped by 5 bases and J by 2 bases, with 12 bases between them. The CDR3 sequence is 14 residues long. CDR3 region: CASSPAGGNYGYTF. The CDR3 DNA sequence: TGTGCCAGCAGCCCCGCCGGGGGGAACTATGGCTACACCTTC.

The chain has TRBV28 and TRBJ1-4; D gene ambiguous. The ends were cut back, 5 bases at V and 0 bases at J, with 4 bases in the middle. This CDR3 contains 13 residues. Per germline, CDR1 MDHEN and CDR2 SYDVKM. The CDR3 loop is CASSPATNEKLFF. The CDR3 nucleotides read TGTGCCAGCAGTCCTGCAACTAATGAAAAACTGTTTTTT.

This chain links TRBV7-9 with TRBJ2-1; a weak D match, TRBD2 (5 bases). The CDR3 sequence is 12 residues long. V gave up 5 bases and J gave up 9 bases, with 11 bases separating them. Per germline, CDR1 SEHNR and CDR2 FQNEAQ (reference sequence). This CDR3 is CASSRSGFEQFF. In nucleotides, the CDR3 is TGTGCCAGCAGCCGCTCGGGGTTTGAGCAGTTCTTC.

This clone was counted between two and nine times. The chain couples TRBV29-1 to TRBJ1-2; D may be TRBD1 (5 bases). The CDR3 loop spans 13 amino acids. V was clipped by 2 bases and J by 0 bases, with 7 bases between them. Germline-derived CDR1 and CDR2 are SQVTM and ANQGSEA. CDR3 sequence: CSVEMGPNYGYTF. CDR3 nucleotides: TGCAGCGTTGAAATGGGACCTAACTATGGCTACACCTTC.

The rearrangement links TRBV30 to TRBJ2-5, with TRBD1 identical over 9 bases. Losses at the gene ends were 5 bases for V and 5 bases for J; bases not matched to a gene: 6. The CDR3 consists of 13 residues. CDR1 and CDR2 from the germline V gene are GTSNPN and SVGIG (reference sequence). DNA of the CDR3: TGTGCCTGGCAGGACAGGGGCGGGGAGACCCAGTACTTC. Translating gives CAWQDRGGETQYF.

The gene calls are TRBV15 and TRBJ1-4; 7 bases match TRBD1. Trimming at V came to 8 bases and at J to 0 bases, leaving 6 bases not matched to a gene. Germline V gives CDR1 LNHNV, CDR2 YYDKDF (reference sequence). CDR3 length: 15 residues. CDR3 in amino acids: CATSGTAATNEKLFF. The CDR3 nucleotides are TGTGCCACCTCCGGGACAGCCGCAACTAATGAAAAACTGTTTTTT.

The chain has TRBV7-9 and TRBJ2-1; D is possibly TRBD1 (5 bases). This CDR3 contains 13 residues. The germline V gene has CDR1 SEHNR and CDR2 FQNEAQ (reference sequence). Trimming stripped 5 bases from V and 4 bases from J, with 9 bases between. The CDR3 DNA reads as TGTGCCAGCAGCACCACAGGTTACAATGAGCAGTTCTTC. It translates to CASSTTGYNEQFF.

The rearrangement joins TRBV13 to TRBJ2-5; TRBD1 matches at 8 bases. The CDR3 runs to 13 residues. J lost 4 bases, V lost 3 bases, and 1 base had no gene match. The germline V gene has CDR1 PRHDT and CDR2 FYEKMQ (reference sequence). The CDR3 here is CASSLGTGETQYF. The CDR3 DNA follows: TGTGCCAGCAGCTTGGGGACAGGAGAGACCCAGTACTTC.

This clone was observed a few times. The chain employs TRBV4-2 and TRBJ1-2; D gene unclear. The CDR3 sequence is 12 residues long. Germline V gene lookup returns CDR1 LGHNA and CDR2 YNFKEQ. Between the trimmed V and J ends, which lost 0 bases and 7 bases, there was a span of 6 bases. The CDR3 DNA reads TGTGCCAGCAGCCAAGATCGTACTGGCTACACCTTC. Amino acid sequence: CASSQDRTGYTF.

A few counts support this clone. The chain employs TRBV6-5 and TRBJ1-2; D might be TRBD1 (5 bases). Trimming stripped 5 bases from V and 3 bases from J, with 13 bases between. Germline V gives CDR1 MNHEY, CDR2 SVGAGI. CDR3 length: 14 residues. The chain's CDR3 is CASSPIDSYYGYTF. The CDR3 region has the DNA TGTGCCAGCAGTCCTATCGACAGCTACTATGGCTACACCTTC.

V is TRBV27 and J is TRBJ2-3; 7 bases match TRBD1. This CDR3 has 15 residues. The V gene end was trimmed by 3 bases and the J gene end by 1 base; junction bases not matched to a gene: 4. CDR1 is MNHEY, CDR2 SMNVEV, per germline (reference sequence). CDR3 sequence reads: CASSFPGGRTDTQYF. The CDR3 nucleotides read TGTGCCAGCAGTTTTCCAGGGGGTCGCACAGATACGCAGTATTTT.

The chain recombines TRBV28 with TRBJ2-1; tentatively, D is TRBD1 or TRBD2 (5 bases each). Germline CDR1 reads MDHEN; CDR2 reads SYDVKM. The V end lost 5 bases, the J end lost 6 bases, and 11 bases lay between the germline ends. The CDR3 consists of 13 residues. This CDR3 reads CASSGDRLNEQFF. DNA for the CDR3: TGTGCCAGCAGTGGGGACCGACTCAATGAGCAGTTCTTC.

The chain carries TRBV18 and TRBJ1-5; D ambiguous. The V gene lost 4 bases and the J gene lost 2 bases, with 12 bases spanning the gap. Germline CDR1 KGHSH, CDR2 LQKENI. This CDR3 contains 15 residues. The chain's CDR3 is CASSQAWGGNQPQHF. CDR3 in DNA: TGTGCCAGCTCACAGGCGTGGGGAGGCAATCAGCCCCAGCATTTT. Based on the CDR3 plus reference TRBV18 and TRBJ1-5, the full variable domain is NAGVMQNPRHLVRRRGQEARLRCSPMKGHSHVYWYRQLPEEGLKFMVYLQKENIIDESGMPKERFSAEFPKEGPSILRIQQVVRGDSAAYFCASSQAWGGNQPQHFGDGTRLSIL.

This sequence joins TRBV7-2 and TRBJ1-2; TRBD1 aligns across 10 bases. The J segment lost 6 bases and the V segment lost 5 bases, leaving 9 bases of the junction unmatched. The CDR3 consists of 15 residues. Germline V gives CDR1 SGHTA, CDR2 FQGNSA. The CDR3 DNA is TGTGCCAGCAGCGACTTACACGGGACAGGGGATGGCTACACCTTC. Its protein is CASSDLHGTGDGYTF.

V gene TRBV12-1 combines with J gene TRBJ2-2. TRBV12-1 represents a pseudogene. The CDR3 has 14 residues. Here the CDR3 reads CASSFERPTGELFF. CDR3 sequence (DNA): TGTGCCAGCAGCTTTGAACGACCTACCGGGGAGCTGTTTTTT.

The chain has TRBV9 and TRBJ2-4, with 7 bases matching TRBD2. CDR3 length equals 19 residues. CDR1 is SGDLS, CDR2 YYNGEE, per germline. Germline trimming cut 6 bases from V and 2 bases from J; bases unmatched to any gene: 20. The CDR3 DNA reads TGTGCCAGCACCCCGGAGGCGGGGAGGGGATCCCCCACCAAAAACATTCAGTACTTC. This encodes CASTPEAGRGSPTKNIQYF.

The rearrangement joins TRBV28 to TRBJ2-1; D remains unclear. This CDR3 contains 13 residues. Trimming took off 2 bases at V and 5 bases at J, with 7 bases between the two ends. Looked up from germline, CDR1 is MDHEN and CDR2 is SYDVKM. This CDR3 reads CASSLLYHNEQFF. CDR3 DNA sequence: TGTGCCAGCAGTTTACTATATCACAATGAGCAGTTCTTC.